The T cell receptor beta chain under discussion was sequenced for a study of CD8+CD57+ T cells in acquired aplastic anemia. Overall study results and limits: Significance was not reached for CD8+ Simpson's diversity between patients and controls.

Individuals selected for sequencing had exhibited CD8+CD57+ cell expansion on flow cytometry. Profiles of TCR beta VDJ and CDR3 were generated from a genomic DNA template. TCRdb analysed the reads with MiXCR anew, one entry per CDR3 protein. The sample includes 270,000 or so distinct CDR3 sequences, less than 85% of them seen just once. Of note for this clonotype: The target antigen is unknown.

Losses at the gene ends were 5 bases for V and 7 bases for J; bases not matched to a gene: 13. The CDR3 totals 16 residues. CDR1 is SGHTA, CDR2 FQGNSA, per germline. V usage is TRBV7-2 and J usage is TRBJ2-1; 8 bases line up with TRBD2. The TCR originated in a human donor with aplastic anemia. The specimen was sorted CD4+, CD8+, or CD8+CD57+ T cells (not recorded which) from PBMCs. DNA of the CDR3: TGTGCCAGCAGCGCCGGAACTAGCGGAATAGATAATGAGCAGTTCTTC. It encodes CASSAGTSGIDNEQFF.